The clone carrying this T cell receptor (beta chain) was detected a few times. Its matching antigen is unknown. TCRdb processed the reads anew with MiXCR; each CDR3 protein has one entry. The sample lists about 890,000 distinct CDR3 sequences; around 30% were seen once. The data originate from a study of T cell repertoires in cytomegalovirus infection. Study findings and constraints: People with CMV and the relevant HLA were identified by cumulative public TCR beta family frequency.

This CDR3 spans 17 amino acids. Germline values: CDR1 LNHDA, CDR2 SQIVND (reference sequence). Deletions cut 10 bases from V and 2 bases from J, with 24 bases between. This receptor was taken from a human donor in good health (CMV status not recorded). Some clones in this sample may be carry-over from other donors' samples. Sequencing was performed on cultured CD8+ T cells from PBMCs, taken from culture after CMV antigen stimulation. V gene TRBV19 combines with J gene TRBJ1-5; D call uncertain. CDR3 residues: CATTIPPGGFGNQPQHF. As DNA, the CDR3 is TGTGCCACCACTATACCCCCAGGAGGGTTTGGCAATCAGCCCCAGCATTTT.